This T cell receptor beta chain was identified in a study of blood T cells in healthy people across ages. Next came a second PCR, run for about 7 to 12 cycles, which used a sample-barcoded 5' primer along with a J-beta primer mix. A template-switch adaptor with 12 random nucleotides tagged each cDNA molecule. TCRdb re-called the 5' RACE reads with MiXCR, one entry per CDR3 protein. The repertoire holds hundreds of thousands of distinct CDR3 sequences, with about 48% as singletons. Looked up from germline, CDR1 is SGHAT and CDR2 is FQDESV (reference sequence). The ends were cut back, 5 bases at V and 4 bases at J, with 38 bases in the middle. This CDR3 comprises 22 residues.

Sequencing was performed on blood. The source is a man aged 25-45 years in good health. The chain links TRBV11-1 to TRBJ1-2; maybe TRBD1 (5 bases). Written as DNA, the CDR3 is TGTGCCAGCAGCCCCTCCCTTCACCGCGTTGGGGCCACCGACAGTGAACTCTATGGCTACACCTTC. Translation gives CASSPSLHRVGATDSELYGYTF.